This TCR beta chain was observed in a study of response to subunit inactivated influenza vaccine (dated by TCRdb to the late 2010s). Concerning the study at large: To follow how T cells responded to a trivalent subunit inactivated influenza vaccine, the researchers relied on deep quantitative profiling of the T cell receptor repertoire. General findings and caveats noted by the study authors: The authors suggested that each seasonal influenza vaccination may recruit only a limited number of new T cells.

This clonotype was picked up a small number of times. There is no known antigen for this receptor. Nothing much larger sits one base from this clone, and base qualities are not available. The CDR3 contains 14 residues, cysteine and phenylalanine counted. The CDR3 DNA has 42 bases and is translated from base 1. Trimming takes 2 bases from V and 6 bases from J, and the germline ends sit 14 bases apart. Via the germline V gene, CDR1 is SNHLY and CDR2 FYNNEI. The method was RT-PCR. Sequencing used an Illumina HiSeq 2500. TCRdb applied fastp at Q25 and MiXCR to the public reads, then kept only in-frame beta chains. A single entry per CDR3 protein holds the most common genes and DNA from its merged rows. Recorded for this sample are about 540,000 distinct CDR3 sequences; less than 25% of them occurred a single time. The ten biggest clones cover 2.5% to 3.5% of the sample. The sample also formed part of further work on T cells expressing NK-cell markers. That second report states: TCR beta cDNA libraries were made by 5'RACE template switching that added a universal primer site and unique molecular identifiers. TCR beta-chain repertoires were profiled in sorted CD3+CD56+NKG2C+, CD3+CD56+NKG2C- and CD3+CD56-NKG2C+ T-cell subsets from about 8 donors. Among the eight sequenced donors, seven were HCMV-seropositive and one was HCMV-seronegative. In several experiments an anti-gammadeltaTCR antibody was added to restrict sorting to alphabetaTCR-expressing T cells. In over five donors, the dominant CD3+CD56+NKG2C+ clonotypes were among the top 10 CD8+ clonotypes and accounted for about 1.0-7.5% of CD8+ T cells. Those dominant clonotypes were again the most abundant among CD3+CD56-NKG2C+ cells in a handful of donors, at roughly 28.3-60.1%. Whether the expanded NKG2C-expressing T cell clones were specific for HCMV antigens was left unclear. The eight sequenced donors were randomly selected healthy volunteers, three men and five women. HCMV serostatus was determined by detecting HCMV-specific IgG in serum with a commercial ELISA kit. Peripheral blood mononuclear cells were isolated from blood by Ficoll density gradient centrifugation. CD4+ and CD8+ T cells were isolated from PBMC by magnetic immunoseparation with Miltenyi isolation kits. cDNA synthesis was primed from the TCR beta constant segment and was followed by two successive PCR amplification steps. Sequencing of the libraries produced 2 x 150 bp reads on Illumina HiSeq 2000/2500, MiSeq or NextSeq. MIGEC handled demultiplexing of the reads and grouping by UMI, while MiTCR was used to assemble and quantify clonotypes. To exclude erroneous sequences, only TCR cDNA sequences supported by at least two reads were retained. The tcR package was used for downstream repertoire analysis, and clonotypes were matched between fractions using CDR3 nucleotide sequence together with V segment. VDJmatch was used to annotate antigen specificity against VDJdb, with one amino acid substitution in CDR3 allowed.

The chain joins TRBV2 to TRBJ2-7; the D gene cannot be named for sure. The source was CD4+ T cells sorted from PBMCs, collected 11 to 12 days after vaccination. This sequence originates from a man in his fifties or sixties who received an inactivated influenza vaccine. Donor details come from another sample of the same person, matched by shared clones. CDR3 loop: CASSEKASSIEQYF. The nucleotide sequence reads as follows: TGTGCCAGCAGTGAAAAGGCCAGTTCTATCGAGCAGTACTTC. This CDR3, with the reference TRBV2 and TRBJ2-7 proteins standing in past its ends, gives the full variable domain EPEVTQTPSHQVTQMGQEVILRCVPISNHLYFYWYRQILGQKVEFLVSFYNNEISEKSEIFDDQFSVERPDGSNFTLKIRSTKLEDSAMYFCASSEKASSIEQYFGPGTRLTVT.